The clone carrying this T cell receptor beta chain was seen once. CDR1 is MDHEN, CDR2 SYDVKM, per germline. Trimming removed 7 bases at V and 2 bases at J, with 10 bases between. CDR3 length: 13 residues. Profiled with immunoSEQ multiplex PCR; TCRdb holds only in-frame clones, not every one. Of about 1.1 million clones listed, 75% to 80% are singletons. This entry comes from a study of shared clonotypes between healthy human individuals. This rearrangement joins TRBV28 to TRBJ2-3; no clear D. This clonotype was sampled from a man aged 18 to 29 in good health. Some clones in this sample may be carry-over from other donors' samples. Input material: memory CD4+ T cells from PBMCs. Specified subset: CD45RA-negative fraction. This CDR3 is CASMRDLTDTQYF. The CDR3 DNA is TGTGCCAGCATGCGAGACCTCACAGATACGCAGTATTTT.